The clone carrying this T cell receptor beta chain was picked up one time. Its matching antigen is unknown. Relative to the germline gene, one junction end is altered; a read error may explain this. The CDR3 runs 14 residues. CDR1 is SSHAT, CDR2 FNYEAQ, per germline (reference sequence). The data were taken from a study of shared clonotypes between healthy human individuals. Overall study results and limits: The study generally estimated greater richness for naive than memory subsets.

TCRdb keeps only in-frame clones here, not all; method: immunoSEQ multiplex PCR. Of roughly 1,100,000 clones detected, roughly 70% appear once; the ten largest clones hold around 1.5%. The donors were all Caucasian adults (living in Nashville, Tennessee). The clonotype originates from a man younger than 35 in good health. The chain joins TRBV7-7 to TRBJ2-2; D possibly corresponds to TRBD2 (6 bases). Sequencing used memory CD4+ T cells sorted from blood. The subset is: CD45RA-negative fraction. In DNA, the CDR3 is TGTGCTAGCAGCCTCTGGGGGGACACCGGGGAGCTGTTTTTT. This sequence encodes CASSLWGDTGELFF.